This T cell receptor (beta chain) stems from a study of graft-versus-host responses after intestinal transplantation. On the study more broadly: Recipients had multivisceral, liver-intestinal, or isolated intestinal transplants.

Libraries were prepared by immunoSEQ multiplex PCR; TCRdb keeps only in-frame clonotypes and omits some of them. Counted here are 9,500 to 15,000 clones, 60% to 75% occurring once; the ten biggest clones make up about 4.5%. From the graft tissue, intraepithelial and lamina propria lymphocytes were released through processing. The CDR3 is 14 amino acids. V was clipped by 1 base and J by 4 bases, with 10 bases between them. Looked up from germline, CDR1 is SNHLY and CDR2 is FYNNEI. The sample consisted of ileum tissue, taken about 150 days after intestinal transplantation. This sequence was found in a human patient who received an intestinal transplant, so some T cells may come from the graft donor. The chain is built from TRBV2 and TRBJ1-2; the D gene is possibly TRBD1 (5 bases). This CDR3 reads CASSEGRRVYGYTF. CDR3 in DNA: TGTGCCAGCAGTGAAGGTCGCAGGGTCTATGGCTACACCTTC.